This entry lists 27 T cell receptor beta chains sequenced from one sample in a study of CD8 T cells in ankylosing spondylitis. One entry per CDR3 protein, called by TCRdb with MiXCR from the 5' RACE reads. The table has approximately 350,000 distinct CDR3 sequences, 20% seen once. Sequencing was done on a sample of blood, either unsorted or a sorted T cell fraction (not recorded which). Receptor source: a male donor with ankylosing spondylitis or in good health (not recorded which).

This clonotype was counted only a few times. V gene TRBV7-6 combines with J gene TRBJ2-7; 8 positions agree with TRBD1. CDR1 SGHVS and CDR2 FNYEAQ come from the germline V gene. The CDR3 spans 15 residues. The J segment lost 1 base and the V segment lost 3 bases, leaving 5 bases of the junction unmatched. The CDR3 DNA follows: TGTGCCAGCAGCTTCCGGGACAGGAGTTCCTACGAGCAGTACTTC. This sequence encodes CASSFRDRSSYEQYF.

The chain couples TRBV2 to TRBJ2-3, with 7 bases fitting TRBD1. CDR3 length equals 15 residues. The germline V gene encodes CDR1 SNHLY and CDR2 FYNNEI. Trimming removed 3 bases from V and 11 bases from J; junction bases left unmatched: 14. For the CDR3, the DNA is TGTGCCAGCAGTGATGGGCCAGGGACCCAGGGGGAGCAGTATTTT. Residues: CASSDGPGTQGEQYF.

This clonotype was detected only a few times. V is TRBV29-1 and J is TRBJ2-7; weak D call: TRBD1 (7 bases). The CDR3 runs to 18 residues. V lost 4 bases and J lost 5, with 30 bases in between. Germline values: CDR1 SQVTM, CDR2 ANQGSEA. CDR3 DNA sequence: TGCAGCGTTGTCTTCGCTACGGGGGTAAAGGGGGCGAAGAACGAGCAGTACTTC. Its translation is CSVVFATGVKGAKNEQYF.

This clonotype occurred a few times. The chain has TRBV29-1 and TRBJ2-5; 11 bases match TRBD1. Germline V gene sequence: CDR1 SQVTM, CDR2 ANQGSEA. The CDR3 consists of 14 residues. The junction had 9 bases not matched to a gene; V was cut back by 3 bases and J by 9 bases. CDR3 residues: CSVDLPPGQGAQYF. In nucleotides, the CDR3 is TGCAGCGTTGACCTCCCCCCGGGACAGGGGGCCCAGTACTTC.

This clonotype appeared a few times. The J gene is TRBJ2-7, the V gene TRBV27, with D uncertain. The CDR3 is 13 amino acids. CDR1 is MNHEY and CDR2 is SMNVEV in the germline V gene (reference sequence). The V and J ends lost 3 bases and 3 bases respectively, with 9 bases between them. CDR3: CASSFASLYEQYF. DNA for the CDR3: TGTGCCAGCAGTTTTGCGTCGCTCTACGAGCAGTACTTC.

The rearrangement links TRBV7-9 to TRBJ2-3; 8 bases match TRBD2. The length of the CDR3 is 14 residues. Trimming removed 5 bases from V and 4 bases from J; junction bases left unmatched: 5. The V gene's germline CDR1 is SEHNR and CDR2 FQNEAQ (reference sequence). This CDR3 is CASSPGLEADTQYF. For the CDR3, the DNA is TGTGCCAGCAGCCCGGGACTAGAGGCAGATACGCAGTATTTT.

The sample holds a few counts of this clonotype. V gene TRBV15 combines with J gene TRBJ2-1; 9 bases align to TRBD2. CDR1 is LNHNV and CDR2 is YYDKDF in the germline V gene (reference sequence). There are 19 residues in the CDR3. J gave up 7 bases and V 1 base, and 17 bases lay outside the gene matches. The CDR3 is CATSRGYSASGGPSNEQFF. CDR3 bases: TGTGCCACCAGCAGAGGGTATTCCGCCAGCGGGGGGCCCTCTAATGAGCAGTTCTTC.

The V and J genes are TRBV2 and TRBJ2-1, with unresolved D. The germline gives CDR1 SNHLY, CDR2 FYNNEI. The CDR3 has 15 amino acids. V lost 6 bases to trimming and J lost 0 bases, with 12 bases between them. CDR3 in DNA: TGTGCCAGCAGCCCTTCGACCGCCTCCTACAATGAGCAGTTCTTC. Its protein product is CASSPSTASYNEQFF.

This rearrangement joins TRBV6-1 to TRBJ2-7; D possibly corresponds to TRBD1 (5 bases). CDR3 length equals 15 residues. Trimming left V 7 bases short and J 3 bases short, with 19 bases between. Germline lookup yields CDR1 MNHNS and CDR2 SASEGT. CDR3 loop: CASTLGEGVGYEQYF. The CDR3 region has the DNA TGTGCCAGCACCCTTGGGGAAGGGGTTGGCTACGAGCAGTACTTC.

The V call is TRBV15, the J call TRBJ2-2; the match to TRBD2 covers 7 bases. Trimming took 0 bases from V and 10 from J; bases not matched to a gene: 5. Germline V gene lookup returns CDR1 LNHNV and CDR2 YYDKDF (reference sequence). CDR3 size: 14 residues. CDR3 DNA sequence: TGTGCCACCAGCAGAGATGGGGGGGTAGTGGAGCTGTTTTTT. Protein: CATSRDGGVVELFF.

This clonotype was observed a few times. The chain is built from TRBV6-5 and TRBJ2-5; possibly TRBD1 for D (6 bases). The CDR3 spans 14 residues. The V gene's germline CDR1 is MNHEY and CDR2 SVGAGI. Deletions cut 4 bases from V and 5 bases from J, with 14 bases between. CDR3 loop: CASSLGATGETQYF. Written as DNA, the CDR3 is TGTGCCAGCAGTTTAGGGGCCACAGGGGAGACCCAGTACTTC.

In its sample, this clonotype was seen many times. This chain uses TRBV12-3 or TRBV12-4 with TRBJ2-5; the D call may be TRBD1 or TRBD2 (5 bases each). V lost 6 bases and J 1 base, leaving 9 bases between the germline ends. This CDR3 is built from 13 residues. The DNA for the CDR3 is TGTGCCAGCAGAGGGACGCCCCAAGAGACCCAGTACTTC. Translating gives CASRGTPQETQYF.

This clonotype occurred a few times. This CDR3 reads CASGKRGTGELFF. In DNA form, the CDR3 reads TGTGCCAGCGGAAAACGGGGCACCGGGGAGCTGTTTTTT. The gene calls are TRBV28 and TRBJ2-2; maybe TRBD2 (5 bases). The CDR3 contains 13 residues. V was clipped by 8 bases and J by 4 bases, with 11 bases between them. Germline loops: CDR1 MDHEN, CDR2 SYDVKM.

The genes are TRBV4-1 and TRBJ2-7; the D gene is possibly TRBD1 (6 bases). V was cut by 3 bases and J by 2 bases, with 11 bases left in between. The length of the CDR3 is 14 residues. From germline, CDR1 is MGHRA and CDR2 YSYEKL. The CDR3 spells CASSHRDTAYEQYF. The DNA for the CDR3 is TGCGCCAGCAGCCACCGGGACACTGCCTACGAGCAGTACTTC.

This clonotype occurred a few times. The chain links TRBV27 to TRBJ2-7; 11 positions agree with TRBD1. This CDR3 has 14 amino acids. CDR1 and CDR2 from the germline V gene are MNHEY and SMNVEV (reference sequence). V lost 5 bases to trimming and J lost 4 bases; unmatched junction nucleotides: 4. CDR3 in DNA: TGTGCCAGCAGTGGGGGGACAGGGGGTTACGAGCAGTACTTC. Translating it yields CASSGGTGGYEQYF.

The V call is TRBV3-1, the J call TRBJ1-2, with D unclear. Per germline, CDR1 LGHDT and CDR2 YNNKEL (reference sequence). This CDR3 contains 15 residues. V was pared by 3 bases and J by 10 bases, with 21 bases between. This chain's CDR3 is CASSQNGGWTADYTF. As DNA, the CDR3 is TGTGCCAGCAGCCAGAACGGCGGCTGGACGGCGGACTACACCTTC.

CDR3 protein: CSVGWGVSYNEQFF. In DNA form, the CDR3 reads TGCAGCGTTGGATGGGGTGTCTCCTACAATGAGCAGTTCTTC. V gene TRBV29-1 combines with J gene TRBJ2-1; D remains ambiguous. Germline V gene sequence: CDR1 SQVTM, CDR2 ANQGSEA. The CDR3 consists of 14 residues. Trimming removed 4 bases from V and 0 bases from J, with 10 bases in between.

This clonotype was detected ten times or more. The V and J genes are TRBV12-3 or TRBV12-4 and TRBJ2-3; D not resolved. The CDR3 is made up of 13 amino acids. The V end lost 3 bases, the J end lost 10 bases, and 14 bases lay between the germline ends. CDR3 sequence: CASSFPATGPQYF. CDR3 sequence (DNA): TGTGCCAGCAGTTTCCCTGCGACCGGGCCGCAGTATTTT.

This clonotype was counted only a few times. The chain recombines TRBV3-1 with TRBJ2-1; D is unclear. Per the germline V gene, CDR1 is LGHDT and CDR2 is YNNKEL (reference sequence). This CDR3 has 18 amino acids. Trimming removed 1 base at V and 7 bases at J, with 23 bases between. The CDR3 loop reads CASSQGAVKFTRSNEQFF. DNA for the CDR3: TGTGCCAGCAGCCAAGGGGCGGTTAAATTCACCCGATCGAATGAGCAGTTCTTC.

This clonotype was observed a handful of times. The chain couples TRBV6-1 to TRBJ2-7; D may be TRBD1 (6 bases). The CDR3 contains 14 residues. The germline V gene has CDR1 MNHNS and CDR2 SASEGT. V shed 6 bases and J shed 2 bases, with 14 bases lying between them. CDR3 in DNA: TGTGCCAGCAGGACCAGGGGAAACCCCTACGAGCAGTACTTC. Encoded protein: CASRTRGNPYEQYF.

The genes are TRBV20-1 and TRBJ2-2, with 11 nucleotides matching TRBD1. The germline V gene has CDR1 DFQATT and CDR2 SNEGSKA (reference sequence). V was clipped by 3 bases and J by 3 bases; unmatched bases: 6. The CDR3 runs to 16 residues. The CDR3 reads CSASRRDRGYTGELFF. CDR3 in DNA: TGCAGTGCTAGCCGCCGGGACAGGGGGTACACCGGGGAGCTGTTTTTT.

This chain connects TRBV28 to TRBJ2-7, with a weak D call TRBD1 (6 bases). The CDR3 loop spans 14 amino acids. V lost 3 bases and J 6 bases, leaving 15 bases between the germline ends. Germline V gene sequence: CDR1 MDHEN, CDR2 SYDVKM. CDR3 loop: CASSFYGGPGEQYF. CDR3 DNA sequence: TGTGCCAGCAGTTTTTATGGGGGCCCGGGCGAGCAGTACTTC.

This clonotype came up a few times. This chain joins TRBV20-1 and TRBJ2-7, with 7 positions matching TRBD2. J was trimmed by 2 bases and V by 6 bases; bases with no gene match: 7. Germline V gene data show CDR1 as DFQATT and CDR2 as SNEGSKA (reference sequence). This CDR3 region has 13 residues. CDR3 sequence: CSARPGLTYEQYF. CDR3 DNA: TGCAGTGCAAGACCGGGACTAACCTACGAGCAGTACTTC.

The chain recombines TRBV15 with TRBJ1-1, with D maybe TRBD1 (5 bases). The CDR3 sequence is 16 residues long. Per germline, CDR1 LNHNV and CDR2 YYDKDF (reference sequence). V was clipped by 0 bases and J by 6 bases, with 17 bases between them. The CDR3 DNA reads as TGTGCCACCAGCAGAGATCAGCTGGGTCCGGGGGCTGAAGCTTTCTTT. Protein: CATSRDQLGPGAEAFF.

The chain joins TRBV29-1 to TRBJ1-1; 8 nucleotides align to TRBD1. Germline trimming cut 4 bases from V and 0 bases from J; bases unmatched to any gene: 1. Germline V gene sequence: CDR1 SQVTM, CDR2 ANQGSEA. This CDR3 is 13 amino acids long. The CDR3 loop is CSVGTGLNTEAFF. Written as DNA, the CDR3 is TGCAGCGTTGGGACAGGGTTGAACACTGAAGCTTTCTTT.

This clonotype was counted only a few times. The V and J genes are TRBV30 and TRBJ2-3; D might be TRBD1 (5 bases). Germline assignment: CDR1 GTSNPN and CDR2 SVGIG (reference sequence). Trimming removed 3 bases from V and 4 bases from J, with 8 bases in between. This CDR3 has 12 residues. CDR3 DNA: TGTGCCTGGAGGCTAGGGGCAGATACGCAGTATTTT. This gives the protein CAWRLGADTQYF.

This clonotype was seen more than once but under ten times. The chain joins TRBV5-6 to TRBJ2-1, with unresolved D. CDR3 size: 15 residues. The V and J ends lost 0 bases and 3 bases respectively, with 10 bases between them. Germline CDR1 reads SGHDT; CDR2 reads YYEEEE. In nucleotides, the CDR3 is TGTGCCAGCAGCTTGGCTGGACGAGTCTACAATGAGCAGTTCTTC. Amino acids: CASSLAGRVYNEQFF.